The 9 T cell receptor beta chains given below trace back to one sample, sequenced in a study of T cells in Graves' hyperthyroidism and ophthalmopathy. TCR beta CDR3 regions were amplified from RNA. A set of HTBI primers served as the primers for a first-round RT-PCR of the TCR CDR3. TCRdb reanalysed the multiplex PCR reads using MiXCR and keeps one entry per CDR3 protein. The sample holds more than 450,000 distinct CDR3 sequences; around 13% are singletons and the top ten take approximately 15%. Source material: blood. The source is a woman in her forties with Graves' hyperthyroidism.

This clonotype was observed at least ten times. The chain carries TRBV5-1 and TRBJ2-1, with TRBD1 as a possible D gene (6 bases). Germline assignment: CDR1 SGHRS and CDR2 YFSETQ. The CDR3 has 18 residues. Trimming pared 3 bases from V and 0 bases from J, leaving 19 bases between. The chain's CDR3 is CASSSRQTIQGSYNEQFF. In DNA, the CDR3 is TGCGCCAGCAGCTCCCGGCAAACTATACAGGGCTCCTACAATGAGCAGTTCTTC.

This clonotype was counted ten times or more. The chain uses TRBV28 and TRBJ1-1; 9 bases map to TRBD1. V trimming: 6 bases; J trimming: 10 bases; junction bases outside the gene matches: 12. The CDR3 is 14 residues long. Per germline, CDR1 MDHEN and CDR2 SYDVKM. The CDR3 nucleotides read TGTGCCAGCAGACAGAACAGGGGGCCAACGGGAGCTTTCTTT. Its protein product is CASRQNRGPTGAFF. The full variable domain, rest sourced from reference TRBV28 and TRBJ1-1, is DVKVTQSSRYLVKRTGEKVFLECVQDMDHENMFWYRQDPGLGLRLIYFSYDVKMKEKGDIPEGYSVSREKKERFSLILESASTNQTSMYLCASRQNRGPTGAFFGQGTRLTVV.

This clonotype came up many times. V and J are TRBV2 and TRBJ1-1; D not resolved. V was cut by 8 bases and J by 2 bases, with 9 bases left in between. Germline lookup yields CDR1 SNHLY and CDR2 FYNNEI. This CDR3 has 12 amino acids. CDR3 nucleotide sequence: TGTGCCAGCCTGGAGGGTAACACTGAAGCTTTCTTT. Translating it yields CASLEGNTEAFF.

In its sample, this clonotype was seen many times. This rearrangement joins TRBV10-3 to TRBJ1-5; 8 nucleotides match TRBD1. J gave up 4 bases and V 3 bases, and 2 bases lay outside the gene matches. CDR1 ENHRY and CDR2 SYGVKD come from the germline V gene. The CDR3 has 14 residues. The CDR3 DNA reads as TGTGCCATCAGTGAAGGACAGGGTAATCAGCCCCAGCATTTT. Translating it yields CAISEGQGNQPQHF.

The rearrangement joins TRBV7-9 to TRBJ2-4; 8 positions match TRBD1. V shed 5 bases and J 5 bases; nucleotides not matched to a gene: 8. The CDR3 has 15 amino acids. CDR1 is SEHNR, CDR2 FQNEAQ, per germline (reference sequence). CDR3 sequence reads: CASSNRGWRENIQYF. The CDR3 nucleotides read TGTGCCAGCAGCAACAGGGGGTGGAGGGAAAACATTCAGTACTTC.

This clonotype was seen a few times. A much larger clone differs from this one at a single base, so this may be a read error. This chain links TRBV5-1 with TRBJ2-3, with a tentative D call TRBD2 (6 bases). Germline loops: CDR1 SGHRS, CDR2 YFSETQ. V was shortened by 7 bases and J by 2 bases, with 17 bases between the two germline ends. The CDR3 loop spans 15 amino acids. The CDR3 coding sequence is TGCGCCAGCGGCCCACGCGGGACTTACACAGATACGCAGTATTTT. It translates to CASGPRGTYTDTQYF.

The chain joins TRBV9 to TRBJ2-7, with D hard to call. In germline, CDR1 is SGDLS, CDR2 YYNGEE. This CDR3 region has 15 residues. Trimming took 3 bases from V and 0 from J, leaving 13 bases between them. Here the CDR3 DNA reads TGTGCCAGCAGCGCCCCAAGTCTCCTCTCCTACGAGCAGTACTTC. This gives the protein CASSAPSLLSYEQYF.

The V and J genes are TRBV4-1 and TRBJ2-7, with a weak D call TRBD2 (6 bases). Trimming pared 0 bases from V and 4 bases from J, leaving 16 bases between. The CDR3 is 16 residues long. CDR1 and CDR2 (germline): MGHRA, YSYEKL. For the CDR3, the DNA is TGCGCCAGCAGCCAAGAAAGCACTAGCAGACTGTACGAGCAGTACTTC. Its translation is CASSQESTSRLYEQYF.

There are many counts of this clonotype. The chain has TRBV6-6 and TRBJ2-2, with 10 bases matching TRBD1. There are 17 residues in the CDR3. The V gene's germline CDR1 is MNHNY and CDR2 SVGAGI (reference sequence). The V and J ends lost 1 base and 4 bases, in that order; junction bases with no gene match: 6. CDR3 loop: CASSYLSGTGVTGELFF. The DNA of the CDR3 is TGTGCCAGCAGTTACTTGTCCGGGACAGGGGTCACCGGGGAGCTGTTTTTT.